This T cell receptor (beta chain) was found in a study of blood T cell repertoires in COVID-19. For the study at large: The cDNA or gDNA used as material had been derived from T cells, B-cell-depleted T cells, or PBMCs.

Original data processing: Quantification of nucleated cells was approximated via reference gene primer amplification. Using immunoSEQ multiplex PCR, the repertoire was profiled, and TCRdb retains in-frame clones only, with some absent. D and trimming were read from the DNA, whereas the V and J calls and clone size are those reported in that table. The sample holds some 250,000 clones, 80% to 90% seen once. CDR3 length: 17 residues. Trimming removed 4 bases from V and 4 bases from J; junction bases left unmatched: 12. Germline CDR1 is SGHRS and CDR2 is YFSETQ. The sample comprised peripheral blood. The TCR originated in a woman older than 75 with COVID-19, enrolled during active disease. The chain links TRBV5-1 to TRBJ2-3; TRBD2 aligns across 10 bases. The CDR3 nucleotides are TGCGCCAGCAGCCCCCTCCCTAGCGGGAGACGATCAGATACGCAGTATTTT. Translated: CASSPLPSGRRSDTQYF.